This T cell receptor beta chain is drawn from a study of T cell responses to AZD1222 COVID-19 vaccine. Findings and limits, study-wide: Clonal diversity may have been underestimated, and the donors were mostly white British, with more females than males.

The method was immunoSEQ multiplex PCR; TCRdb's version includes in-frame clones alone and lacks a portion of them. The table records roughly 150,000 clones, roughly 90% of them present only once. Points on this clone: Its target is unknown.

The CDR3 length is 13 residues. Germline V gene data show CDR1 as SGHRS and CDR2 as YFSETQ. V lost 2 bases to trimming and J lost 2 bases, with 8 bases between them. The specimen comprised peripheral blood, sampled 28 days after the second AZD1222 dose. This receptor was taken from an adult who received the AZD1222 COVID-19 vaccine. The chain carries TRBV5-1 and TRBJ2-7, with D perhaps TRBD1 (6 bases). The CDR3 sequence is CASSFSGAYEQYF. In DNA form, the CDR3 reads TGCGCCAGCAGCTTTTCAGGGGCCTACGAGCAGTACTTC. Full variable domain (outside the CDR3, taken from reference TRBV5-1 and TRBJ2-7): KAGVTQTPRYLIKTRGQQVTLSCSPISGHRSVSWYQQTPGQGLQFLFEYFSETQRNKGNFPGRFSGRQFSNSRSEMNVSTLELGDSALYLCASSFSGAYEQYFGPGTRLTVT.